Listed below are T cell receptor beta chains from one sample, sequenced in a study of T cells in Graves' hyperthyroidism and ophthalmopathy. MiXCR was run by TCRdb on the multiplex PCR reads, yielding one entry per CDR3 protein. The sample comprises around 420,000 distinct CDR3 sequences, around 16% of which are singletons, and about 7.7% rests with the top ten. The sequenced sample consisted of blood. The source of these receptors is a woman between 18 and 29 years old with Graves' hyperthyroidism. Both conserved end residues are part of each CDR3. The order of the fields is J gene, clone size, V gene, D gene, CDR3 protein, CDR3 DNA. The D gene is left open where the match is weak. Clone size is not always given. Where it is, it says once, few, many or a class for expanded clones.

j_call: TRBJ1-1; clone_size: few; v_call: TRBV20-1; d_call: .; cdr3_aa: CSARDRTANTEAFF; cdr3_nt: TGCAGTGCTAGAGACCGGACAGCGAACACTGAAGCTTTCTTT
j_call: TRBJ1-5; clone_size: .; v_call: TRBV19; d_call: .; cdr3_aa: CASSPLDSLNQPQHF; cdr3_nt: TGTGCCAGTAGTCCCCTGGACAGTCTTAATCAGCCCCAGCATTTT
j_call: TRBJ2-1; clone_size: few; v_call: TRBV30; d_call: TRBD2; cdr3_aa: CAWSGTSGRNSYNEQFF; cdr3_nt: TGTGCCTGGAGCGGGACTAGCGGGAGGAACTCCTACAATGAGCAGTTCTTC
j_call: TRBJ1-2; clone_size: .; v_call: TRBV2; d_call: TRBD1; cdr3_aa: CASSREQGKNYGYTF; cdr3_nt: TGTGCCAGCAGTCGGGAACAGGGGAAAAACTATGGCTACACCTTC
j_call: TRBJ2-1; clone_size: many; v_call: TRBV7-9; d_call: TRBD2; cdr3_aa: CAGSSSGSNEQFF; cdr3_nt: TGTGCCGGCAGCTCTAGCGGGAGCAATGAGCAGTTCTTC
j_call: TRBJ1-6; clone_size: many; v_call: TRBV7-9; d_call: .; cdr3_aa: CASSPQGPSNSPLHF; cdr3_nt: TGTGCCAGCAGCCCCCAAGGGCCAAGTAATTCACCCCTCCACTTT
j_call: TRBJ1-3; clone_size: few; v_call: TRBV6-1; d_call: TRBD1; cdr3_aa: CASSRDRGTGNTIYF; cdr3_nt: TGTGCCAGCAGCCGGGACAGGGGGACTGGAAACACCATATATTTT
j_call: TRBJ2-7; clone_size: many; v_call: TRBV7-3; d_call: TRBD1; cdr3_aa: CASSTGTEPYEQYF; cdr3_nt: TGTGCCAGCAGCACCGGGACAGAACCCTACGAGCAGTACTTC
j_call: TRBJ2-1; clone_size: many; v_call: TRBV18; d_call: .; cdr3_aa: CASSPLRDANPFF; cdr3_nt: TGTGCCAGCTCACCACTCAGGGACGCCAACCCGTTCTTC
j_call: TRBJ1-1; clone_size: many; v_call: TRBV3-1; d_call: .; cdr3_aa: CASSQADKNTEAFF; cdr3_nt: TGTGCCAGCAGCCAAGCTGACAAGAACACTGAAGCTTTCTTT
j_call: TRBJ1-2; clone_size: many; v_call: TRBV5-1; d_call: .; cdr3_aa: CASSTPGNPKRYTF; cdr3_nt: TGCGCCAGCAGCACCCCAGGGAATCCTAAGCGCTACACCTTC
j_call: TRBJ2-7; clone_size: many; v_call: TRBV6-1; d_call: .; cdr3_aa: CASRSGTPSYEQYF; cdr3_nt: TGTGCCAGCAGGTCCGGGACGCCTTCCTACGAGCAGTACTTC
j_call: TRBJ2-5; clone_size: many; v_call: TRBV12-5; d_call: .; cdr3_aa: CASGSTHLDGDQETQYF; cdr3_nt: TGTGCTAGTGGTTCAACCCATCTGGACGGAGACCAAGAGACCCAGTACTTC
j_call: TRBJ2-5; clone_size: many; v_call: TRBV6-1; d_call: TRBD2; cdr3_aa: CASRVRGGGAREETQYF; cdr3_nt: TGTGCCAGCAGGGTCCGGGGCGGGGGTGCAAGGGAAGAGACCCAGTACTTC
j_call: TRBJ2-5; clone_size: many; v_call: TRBV11-3; d_call: .; cdr3_aa: CASTLGFQETQYF; cdr3_nt: TGTGCCAGCACACTAGGTTTCCAAGAGACCCAGTACTTC
j_call: TRBJ2-2; clone_size: many; v_call: TRBV5-1; d_call: TRBD2; cdr3_aa: CASSYTPSGANTGELFF; cdr3_nt: TGCGCCAGCAGCTATACCCCTAGCGGCGCGAACACCGGGGAGCTGTTTTTT
j_call: TRBJ1-2; clone_size: many; v_call: TRBV27; d_call: TRBD1; cdr3_aa: CASSLTDRDGGYTF; cdr3_nt: TGTGCCAGCAGTCTAACGGACAGGGACGGTGGCTACACCTTC
j_call: TRBJ1-5; clone_size: many; v_call: TRBV9; d_call: .; cdr3_aa: CASSVTGPVKGQPQHF; cdr3_nt: TGTGCCAGCAGCGTGACAGGCCCGGTTAAGGGTCAGCCCCAGCATTTT
j_call: TRBJ2-5; clone_size: many; v_call: TRBV20-1; d_call: TRBD1; cdr3_aa: CSANPAQGAGQETQYF; cdr3_nt: TGCAGTGCTAACCCCGCGCAGGGGGCAGGCCAAGAGACCCAGTACTTC
j_call: TRBJ1-2; clone_size: many; v_call: TRBV5-1; d_call: .; cdr3_aa: CASSLATLAGYGYTF; cdr3_nt: TGCGCCAGCAGCTTGGCCACCCTTGCCGGCTATGGCTACACCTTC
j_call: TRBJ2-1; clone_size: many; v_call: TRBV20-1; d_call: .; cdr3_aa: CSHLGRQGGEQFF; cdr3_nt: TGCAGTCACCTAGGGAGGCAGGGTGGTGAGCAGTTCTTC
j_call: TRBJ1-6; clone_size: .; v_call: TRBV20-1; d_call: .; cdr3_aa: CSAREGGNTYNSPLHF; cdr3_nt: TGCAGTGCTAGAGAGGGGGGGAACACCTATAATTCACCCCTCCACTTT
j_call: TRBJ2-7; clone_size: many; v_call: TRBV7-3; d_call: TRBD1; cdr3_aa: CASSSGQGDEQYF; cdr3_nt: TGTGCCAGCAGCTCGGGACAGGGTGACGAGCAGTACTTC
j_call: TRBJ1-1; clone_size: few; v_call: TRBV7-8; d_call: .; cdr3_aa: CASSFGRLNTEAFF; cdr3_nt: TGTGCCAGCAGCTTTGGTAGACTGAACACTGAAGCTTTCTTT
j_call: TRBJ2-2; clone_size: few; v_call: TRBV2; d_call: TRBD1; cdr3_aa: CASSTGQGRRELFF; cdr3_nt: TGTGCCAGCAGTACGGGACAGGGGAGGCGGGAGCTGTTTTTT
j_call: TRBJ1-2; clone_size: many; v_call: TRBV12-3/TRBV12-4; d_call: .; cdr3_aa: CASSVRNNYGYTF; cdr3_nt: TGTGCCAGCAGTGTCAGAAATAACTATGGCTACACCTTC
j_call: TRBJ2-1; clone_size: many; v_call: TRBV6-2/TRBV6-3; d_call: TRBD2; cdr3_aa: CASLEVGGGRALLEQFF; cdr3_nt: TGTGCCAGCCTGGAAGTCGGAGGCGGGAGGGCCCTTCTTGAGCAGTTCTTC
j_call: TRBJ1-2; clone_size: few; v_call: TRBV5-4; d_call: TRBD1; cdr3_aa: CASSTGTGFYGYTF; cdr3_nt: TGTGCCAGCAGCACAGGGACAGGGTTCTATGGCTACACCTTC
j_call: TRBJ2-1; clone_size: few; v_call: TRBV6-6; d_call: TRBD2; cdr3_aa: CASSYSDGLAGGRSYNEQFF; cdr3_nt: TGTGCCAGCAGTTACTCCGACGGGCTAGCGGGAGGCCGCTCCTACAATGAGCAGTTCTTC
j_call: TRBJ2-1; clone_size: .; v_call: TRBV4-1; d_call: TRBD2; cdr3_aa: CASSQVSGGDEQFF; cdr3_nt: TGCGCCAGCAGCCAAGTATCCGGGGGGGATGAGCAGTTCTTC
j_call: TRBJ2-5; clone_size: many; v_call: TRBV20-1; d_call: TRBD2; cdr3_aa: CSARVGLIQETQYF; cdr3_nt: TGCAGTGCTAGAGTGGGACTAATCCAAGAGACCCAGTACTTC
j_call: TRBJ2-1; clone_size: many; v_call: TRBV7-3; d_call: .; cdr3_aa: CASSLLDSRADNEQFF; cdr3_nt: TGTGCCAGCAGCCTACTCGACTCGAGGGCCGACAATGAGCAGTTCTTC
j_call: TRBJ2-7; clone_size: once; v_call: TRBV19; d_call: .; cdr3_aa: CASRGGGTYEQYF; cdr3_nt: TGTGCCAGTCGAGGAGGCGGTACCTACGAGCAGTACTTC
j_call: TRBJ2-7; clone_size: many; v_call: TRBV28; d_call: .; cdr3_aa: CASSVQVGEQYF; cdr3_nt: TGTGCCAGCAGTGTACAGGTCGGAGAGCAGTACTTC
j_call: TRBJ1-1; clone_size: many; v_call: TRBV20-1; d_call: .; cdr3_aa: CSARGQWDTEAFF; cdr3_nt: TGCAGTGCTAGAGGCCAATGGGACACTGAAGCTTTCTTT
j_call: TRBJ2-1; clone_size: many; v_call: TRBV5-1; d_call: .; cdr3_aa: CASTKDTTVYEQFF; cdr3_nt: TGCGCCAGCACAAAGGACACCACCGTCTATGAGCAGTTCTTC
j_call: TRBJ1-1; clone_size: many; v_call: TRBV28; d_call: .; cdr3_aa: CASSRYRAFNPGDTEAFF; cdr3_nt: TGTGCCAGCAGCCGCTACAGGGCATTCAACCCAGGGGACACTGAAGCTTTCTTT
j_call: TRBJ2-5; clone_size: .; v_call: TRBV3-1; d_call: TRBD2; cdr3_aa: CASSPRAGAGRTWYF; cdr3_nt: TGTGCCAGCAGCCCCAGAGCGGGGGCGGGGAGAACCTGGTACTTC
j_call: TRBJ2-3; clone_size: many; v_call: TRBV2; d_call: .; cdr3_aa: CASSKTPARRPDTQYF; cdr3_nt: TGTGCCAGCAGTAAGACACCGGCCCGCAGGCCAGATACGCAGTATTTT
j_call: TRBJ2-7; clone_size: .; v_call: TRBV7-9; d_call: TRBD2; cdr3_aa: CASSHRTSGAPPGYEQYF; cdr3_nt: TGCGCCAGCAGCCACCGGACTAGCGGGGCCCCGCCGGGCTACGAGCAGTACTTC
j_call: TRBJ2-3; clone_size: many; v_call: TRBV11-2; d_call: TRBD1; cdr3_aa: CASRRPGQGAKDTQYF; cdr3_nt: TGTGCCAGCAGACGTCCGGGACAGGGGGCGAAAGATACGCAGTATTTT
j_call: TRBJ1-1; clone_size: many; v_call: TRBV5-1; d_call: .; cdr3_aa: CASSFSGGNTEAFF; cdr3_nt: TGCGCCAGCAGCTTCAGCGGGGGGAACACTGAAGCTTTCTTT
j_call: TRBJ1-4; clone_size: few; v_call: TRBV7-8; d_call: .; cdr3_aa: CASSLVGWMEEKLFF; cdr3_nt: TGTGCCAGCAGCTTAGTTGGATGGATGGAGGAAAAACTGTTTTTT
j_call: TRBJ2-7; clone_size: many; v_call: TRBV12-3/TRBV12-4; d_call: TRBD2; cdr3_aa: CASSSGKLAGDEQYF; cdr3_nt: TGTGCCAGCAGCTCGGGGAAACTAGCGGGAGACGAGCAGTACTTC
j_call: TRBJ2-7; clone_size: many; v_call: TRBV7-6; d_call: TRBD1; cdr3_aa: CASSSTGADEQYF; cdr3_nt: TGTGCCAGCAGCTCCACAGGGGCCGACGAGCAGTACTTC
j_call: TRBJ2-7; clone_size: .; v_call: TRBV7-2; d_call: TRBD1; cdr3_aa: CASSSVGQRLEQYF; cdr3_nt: TGTGCCAGCAGCTCCGTGGGACAGCGTCTCGAGCAGTACTTC
j_call: TRBJ2-3; clone_size: many; v_call: TRBV6-1; d_call: .; cdr3_aa: CASMEGGGGTDTQYF; cdr3_nt: TGTGCCAGCATGGAGGGAGGGGGGGGCACAGATACGCAGTATTTT
j_call: TRBJ2-2; clone_size: many; v_call: TRBV5-4; d_call: TRBD2; cdr3_aa: CASSHGLAGGPRNTGELFF; cdr3_nt: TGTGCCAGCAGCCACGGACTAGCGGGAGGGCCCCGGAACACCGGGGAGCTGTTTTTT
j_call: TRBJ2-7; clone_size: few; v_call: TRBV27; d_call: .; cdr3_aa: CASSFGGRSYEQYF; cdr3_nt: TGTGCCAGCAGTTTCGGGGGTCGGTCCTACGAGCAGTACTTC
j_call: TRBJ1-1; clone_size: many; v_call: TRBV10-3; d_call: .; cdr3_aa: CATKVVSGESTEAFF; cdr3_nt: TGTGCCACGAAGGTAGTTTCGGGCGAGAGCACTGAAGCTTTCTTT
j_call: TRBJ1-4; clone_size: many; v_call: TRBV7-9; d_call: TRBD1; cdr3_aa: CASSRGQGEKLFF; cdr3_nt: TGTGCCAGCAGCCGAGGACAGGGAGAAAAACTGTTTTTT
j_call: TRBJ1-2; clone_size: many; v_call: TRBV5-1; d_call: TRBD1; cdr3_aa: CASSLNPGTVYGYTF; cdr3_nt: TGCGCCAGCAGCCTCAACCCCGGGACAGTGTATGGCTACACCTTC
j_call: TRBJ2-7; clone_size: many; v_call: TRBV3-1; d_call: .; cdr3_aa: CASSQTAAWEQYF; cdr3_nt: TGTGCCAGCAGCCAGACAGCAGCCTGGGAGCAGTACTTC
j_call: TRBJ1-2; clone_size: many; v_call: TRBV9; d_call: .; cdr3_aa: CASSELPRAGFYGYTF; cdr3_nt: TGTGCCAGCAGCGAGCTACCCCGGGCGGGATTCTATGGCTACACCTTC